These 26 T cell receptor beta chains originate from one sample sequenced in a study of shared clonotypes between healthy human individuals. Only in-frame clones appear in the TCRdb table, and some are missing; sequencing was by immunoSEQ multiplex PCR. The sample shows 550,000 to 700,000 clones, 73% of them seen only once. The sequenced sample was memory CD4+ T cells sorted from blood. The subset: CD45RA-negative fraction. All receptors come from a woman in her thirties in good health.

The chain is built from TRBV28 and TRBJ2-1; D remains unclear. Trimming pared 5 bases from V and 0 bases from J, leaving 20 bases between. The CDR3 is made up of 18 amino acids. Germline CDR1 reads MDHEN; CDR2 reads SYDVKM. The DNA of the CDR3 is TGTGCCAGCAGTCCAAACGTTGGCAATGACGGCTCCTACAATGAGCAGTTCTTC. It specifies CASSPNVGNDGSYNEQFF.

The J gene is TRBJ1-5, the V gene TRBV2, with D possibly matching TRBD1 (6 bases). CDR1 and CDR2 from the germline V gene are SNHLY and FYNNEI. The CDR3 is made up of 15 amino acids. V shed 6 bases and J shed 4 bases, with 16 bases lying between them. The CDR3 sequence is CASSLLRTANQPQHF. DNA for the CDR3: TGTGCCAGCAGCCTGCTGAGGACAGCAAATCAGCCCCAGCATTTT. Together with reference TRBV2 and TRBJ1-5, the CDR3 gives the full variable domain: EPEVTQTPSHQVTQMGQEVILRCVPISNHLYFYWYRQILGQKVEFLVSFYNNEISEKSEIFDDQFSVERPDGSNFTLKIRSTKLEDSAMYFCASSLLRTANQPQHFGDGTRLSIL.

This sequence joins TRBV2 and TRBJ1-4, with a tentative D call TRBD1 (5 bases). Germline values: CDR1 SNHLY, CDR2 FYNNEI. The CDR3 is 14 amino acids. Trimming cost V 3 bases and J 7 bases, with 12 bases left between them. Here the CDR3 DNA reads TGTGCCAGCAGTGATTACCGGGGGGGTGAAAAACTGTTTTTT. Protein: CASSDYRGGEKLFF.

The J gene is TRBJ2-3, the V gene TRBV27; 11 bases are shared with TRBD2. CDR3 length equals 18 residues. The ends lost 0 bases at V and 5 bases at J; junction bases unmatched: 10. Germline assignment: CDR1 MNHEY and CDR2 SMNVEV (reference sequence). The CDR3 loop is CASSLSSSSGRFGDTQYF. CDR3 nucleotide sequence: TGTGCCAGCAGTTTATCGTCCTCTAGCGGGAGGTTCGGAGATACGCAGTATTTT.

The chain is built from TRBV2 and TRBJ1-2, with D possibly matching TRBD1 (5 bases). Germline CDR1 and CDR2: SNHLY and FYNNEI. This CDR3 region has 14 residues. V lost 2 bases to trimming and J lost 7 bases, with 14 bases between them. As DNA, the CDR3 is TGTGCCAGCAGTGAAATCCAGGGCATAGGTGGCTACACCTTC. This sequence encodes CASSEIQGIGGYTF.

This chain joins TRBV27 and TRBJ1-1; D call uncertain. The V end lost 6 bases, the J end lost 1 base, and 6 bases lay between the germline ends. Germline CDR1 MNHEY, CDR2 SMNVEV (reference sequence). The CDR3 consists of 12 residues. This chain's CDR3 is CASRHENTEAFF. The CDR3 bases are TGTGCCAGCAGACACGAGAACACTGAAGCTTTCTTT.

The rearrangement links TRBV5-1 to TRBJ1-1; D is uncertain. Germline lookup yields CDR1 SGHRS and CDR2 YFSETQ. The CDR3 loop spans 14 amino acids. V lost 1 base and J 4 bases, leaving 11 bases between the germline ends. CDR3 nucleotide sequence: TGCGCCAGCAGCTTGTCGGCCGGCGTCACTGAAGCTTTCTTT. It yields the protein CASSLSAGVTEAFF.

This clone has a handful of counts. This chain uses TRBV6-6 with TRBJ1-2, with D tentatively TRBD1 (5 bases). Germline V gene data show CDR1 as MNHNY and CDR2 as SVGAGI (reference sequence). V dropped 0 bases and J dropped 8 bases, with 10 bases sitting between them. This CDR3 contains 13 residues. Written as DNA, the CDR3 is TGTGCCAGCAGTTACTCGACCAGGGAAGGCTACACCTTC. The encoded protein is CASSYSTREGYTF.

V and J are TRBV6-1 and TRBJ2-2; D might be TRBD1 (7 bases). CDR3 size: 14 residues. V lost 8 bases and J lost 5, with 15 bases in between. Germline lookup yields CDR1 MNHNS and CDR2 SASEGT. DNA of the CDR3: TGTGCCAGCTTAGGGGGCGCGGGGACCGGGGAGCTGTTTTTT. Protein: CASLGGAGTGELFF.

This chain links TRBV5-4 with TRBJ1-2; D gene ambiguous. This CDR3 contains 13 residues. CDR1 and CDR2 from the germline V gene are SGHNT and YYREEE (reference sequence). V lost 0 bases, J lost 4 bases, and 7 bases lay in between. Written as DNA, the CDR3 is TGTGCCAGCAGCTTGGGTACCAGCTATGGCTACACCTTC. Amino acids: CASSLGTSYGYTF.

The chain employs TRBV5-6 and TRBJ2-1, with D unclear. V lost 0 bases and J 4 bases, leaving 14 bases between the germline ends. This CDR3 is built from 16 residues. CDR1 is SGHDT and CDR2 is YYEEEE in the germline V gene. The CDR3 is CASSLAAGANYNEQFF. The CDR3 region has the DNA TGTGCCAGCAGCTTGGCGGCTGGCGCGAATTACAATGAGCAGTTCTTC.

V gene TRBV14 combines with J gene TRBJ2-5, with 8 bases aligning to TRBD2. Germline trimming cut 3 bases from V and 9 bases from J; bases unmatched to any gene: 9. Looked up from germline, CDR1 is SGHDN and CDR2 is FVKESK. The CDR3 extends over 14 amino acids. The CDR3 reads CASSQTSAISPQYF. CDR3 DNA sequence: TGTGCCAGCAGCCAGACTAGCGCGATTTCCCCCCAGTACTTC.

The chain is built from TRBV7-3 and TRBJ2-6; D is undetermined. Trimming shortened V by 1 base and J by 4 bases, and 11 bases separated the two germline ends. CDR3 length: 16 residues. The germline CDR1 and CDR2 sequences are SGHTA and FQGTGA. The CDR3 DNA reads TGTGCCAGCAGCTTAAATGGGGATCCAGGGGCCAACGTCCTGACTTTC. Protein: CASSLNGDPGANVLTF.

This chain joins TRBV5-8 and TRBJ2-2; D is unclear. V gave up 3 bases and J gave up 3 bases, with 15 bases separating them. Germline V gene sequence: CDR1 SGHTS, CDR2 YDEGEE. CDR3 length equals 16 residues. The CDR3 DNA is TGTGCCAGCAGCTCCGGTCTCACCACAGACACCGGGGAGCTGTTTTTT. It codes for CASSSGLTTDTGELFF.

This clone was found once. The CDR3 DNA reads as TGCGCCAGCAGCTTCGGGACAGATGGCTACACCTTC. It translates to CASSFGTDGYTF. The chain couples TRBV5-1 to TRBJ1-2; 7 nucleotides line up with TRBD1. This CDR3 is built from 12 residues. The V gene's germline CDR1 is SGHRS and CDR2 YFSETQ. The J segment lost 6 bases and the V segment lost 2 bases, leaving 1 base of the junction unmatched.

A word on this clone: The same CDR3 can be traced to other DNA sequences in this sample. CDR3: CASSRTGGTGELFF. The CDR3 region has the DNA TGTGCCAGCAGTCGGACAGGGGGAACCGGGGAGCTGTTTTTT. The J gene is TRBJ2-2, the V gene TRBV6-5, with TRBD1 matching over 10 bases. CDR1 MNHEY and CDR2 SVGAGI come from the germline V gene. The CDR3 consists of 14 residues. The V segment lost 5 bases and the J segment 5 bases; nucleotides outside the gene matches: 2.

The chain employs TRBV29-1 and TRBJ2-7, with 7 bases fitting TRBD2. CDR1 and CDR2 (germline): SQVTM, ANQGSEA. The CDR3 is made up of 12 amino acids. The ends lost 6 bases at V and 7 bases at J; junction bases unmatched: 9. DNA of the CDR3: TGCAGCGTGGGAAGACTAGCTGGGGAGCAGTACTTC. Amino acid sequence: CSVGRLAGEQYF.

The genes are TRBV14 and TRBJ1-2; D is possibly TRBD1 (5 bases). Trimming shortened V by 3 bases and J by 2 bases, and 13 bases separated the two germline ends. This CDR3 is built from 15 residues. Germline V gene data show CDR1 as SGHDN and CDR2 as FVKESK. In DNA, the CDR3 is TGTGCCAGCAGCCAGGGGCCGGCAGGCAACTATGGCTACACCTTC. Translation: CASSQGPAGNYGYTF.

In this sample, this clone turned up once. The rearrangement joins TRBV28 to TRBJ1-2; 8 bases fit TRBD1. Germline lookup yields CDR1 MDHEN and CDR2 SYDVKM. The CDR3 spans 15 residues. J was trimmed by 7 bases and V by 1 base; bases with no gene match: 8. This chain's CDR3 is CASSLSPDRVSGYTF. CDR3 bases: TGTGCCAGCAGTTTATCCCCGGACAGGGTCAGTGGCTACACCTTC.

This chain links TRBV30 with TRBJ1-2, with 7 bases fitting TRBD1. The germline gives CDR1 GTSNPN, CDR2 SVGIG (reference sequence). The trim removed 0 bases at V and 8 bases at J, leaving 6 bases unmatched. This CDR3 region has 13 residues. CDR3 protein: CAWSVGQGVGYTF. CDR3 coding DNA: TGTGCCTGGAGTGTGGGGCAGGGGGTAGGCTACACCTTC.

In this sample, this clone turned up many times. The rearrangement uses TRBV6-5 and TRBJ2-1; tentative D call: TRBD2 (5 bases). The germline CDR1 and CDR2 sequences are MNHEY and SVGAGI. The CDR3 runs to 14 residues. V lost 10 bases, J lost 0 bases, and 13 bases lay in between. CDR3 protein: CATGKLGSYNEQFF. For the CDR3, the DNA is TGTGCCACTGGGAAACTAGGCTCCTACAATGAGCAGTTCTTC.

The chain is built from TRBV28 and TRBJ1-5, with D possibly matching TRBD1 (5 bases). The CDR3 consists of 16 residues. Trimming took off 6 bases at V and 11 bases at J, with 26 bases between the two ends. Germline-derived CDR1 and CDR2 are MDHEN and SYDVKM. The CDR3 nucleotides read TGTGCCAGCAGCCAAAATTACGGGGAGGGACCCGGGTCCCAGCATTTT. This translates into CASSQNYGEGPGSQHF.

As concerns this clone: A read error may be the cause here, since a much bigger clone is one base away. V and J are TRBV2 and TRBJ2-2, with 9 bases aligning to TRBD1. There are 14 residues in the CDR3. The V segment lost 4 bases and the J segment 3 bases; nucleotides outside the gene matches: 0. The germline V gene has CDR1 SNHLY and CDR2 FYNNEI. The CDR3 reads CASSGQGDTGELFF. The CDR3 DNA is TGTGCCAGCAGTGGACAGGGGGACACCGGGGAGCTGTTTTTT.

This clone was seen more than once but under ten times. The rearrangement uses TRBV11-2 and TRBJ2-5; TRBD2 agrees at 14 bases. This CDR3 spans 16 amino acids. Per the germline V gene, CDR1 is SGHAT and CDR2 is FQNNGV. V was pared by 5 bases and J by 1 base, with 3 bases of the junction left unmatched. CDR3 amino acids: CASSIGTSGGQETQYF. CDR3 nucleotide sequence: TGTGCCAGCAGCATCGGGACTAGCGGGGGCCAAGAGACCCAGTACTTC.

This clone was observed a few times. DNA of the CDR3: TGTGCCAGCCGAACAGGGGGCACGCGGGAAAAACTGTTTTTT. Translated: CASRTGGTREKLFF. The chain uses TRBV2 and TRBJ1-4; TRBD1 aligns across 9 bases. V lost 8 bases, J lost 8 bases, and 9 bases stayed unmatched. The CDR3 has 14 residues. Germline loops: CDR1 SNHLY, CDR2 FYNNEI.

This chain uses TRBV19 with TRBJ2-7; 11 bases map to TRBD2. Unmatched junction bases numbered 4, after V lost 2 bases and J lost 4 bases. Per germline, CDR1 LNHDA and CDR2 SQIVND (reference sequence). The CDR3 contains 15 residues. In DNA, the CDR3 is TGTGCCAGTAGTATACTACTAGCGGGAGTATACGAGCAGTACTTC. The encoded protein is CASSILLAGVYEQYF.